This TCR beta chain was recovered during a study of blood T cell repertoires in COVID-19. The wider study: The United States, Italy and Spain were the sources of the acute and convalescent COVID-19 samples.

Authors' data handling: It was from reference gene primer amplification that nucleated cell counts were estimated. TCRdb's copy holds only in-frame clones and misses some; the assay was immunoSEQ multiplex PCR. That table is the source of V, J and clone size, and D and trimming were worked out from the DNA. The data hold approximately 220,000 clones, with about nine tenths observed a single time. The ends lost 4 bases at V and 5 bases at J; junction bases unmatched: 5. CDR1 and CDR2 from the germline V gene are SQVTM and ANQGSEA. This CDR3 is built from 13 residues. Sequences were obtained from peripheral blood. The rearrangement uses TRBV29-1 and TRBJ1-5, with 7 bases lining up with TRBD1. The clonotype was recovered from a man between 45 and 60 years old with acute or convalescent COVID-19. The CDR3 bases are TGCAGCGTTGCTGACAGGGCCGATCAGCCCCAGCATTTT. This sequence encodes CSVADRADQPQHF. Drawing the rest from reference TRBV29-1 and TRBJ1-5, the complete variable domain is SAVISQKPSRDICQRGTSLTIQCQVDSQVTMMFWYRQQPGQSLTLIATANQGSEATYESGFVIDKFPISRPNLTFSTLTVSNMSPEDSSIYLCSVADRADQPQHFGDGTRLSIL.